The T cell receptor (beta chain) under discussion was sequenced for a study of vaccination effects on CD4 cells after COVID-19. Turning to the study itself: A density of over 1.5 million PBMC per well was used; these cells were cultured with roughly 10 IU/ml IL-2 and roughly 10 ug/ml peptides.

A note on this clone: The antigen remains unidentified.

The repertoire was sequenced with immunoSEQ multiplex PCR; TCRdb's copy has only in-frame clones and lacks some. This table holds some 36,000 clones, 65% to 70% found once. General study results and limits: Long after vaccination, the clones induced by infection and by vaccine shrank markedly in size. Healthy vaccinees had only 1 of 255 vaccine-induced clones cross-react with common cold coronaviruses.

Scientists isolated CD4+ T cells after an approximately 9-day culture period ended. Recipients of the vaccine had no prior SARS-CoV-2 infection and negative nucleocapsid antibodies. The TCR comes from a human donor who received a COVID-19 vaccine. This specimen was CD4+ T cells from PBMCs cultured without peptide, taken before COVID-19 vaccination.

The CDR3 nucleotides read TGTGCCAGCACGGGCGCCGGGGAGCTGTTTTTT. Its translation is CASTGAGELFF. The genes are TRBV3-1 (or the pseudogene TRBV3-2) and TRBJ2-2; D gene uncertain. Germline CDR1 LGHDT, CDR2 YNNKEL (reference sequence). The V and J ends lost 7 bases and 6 bases respectively, with 6 bases between them. The CDR3 has 11 amino acids.